A selection of T cell receptor beta chains follows, all from one sample in a study of blood T cells in healthy people across ages. TCRdb re-called the 5' RACE reads with MiXCR, one entry per CDR3 protein. The profile shows 700,000 to 800,000 distinct CDR3 sequences, roughly 43% of them singletons. The sample taken for sequencing was blood. The receptors here all came from a woman aged 60-75 years in good health. Both conserved end residues are part of each CDR3. The D gene is left open where the match is weak. Not every row has a clone size; where given, it reads once, few, many or a size class.

TRBD1	TRBJ2-7	TRBV14	-	TGTGCCAGCAGCCAGGACAGGGGACTCTACGAGCAGTACTTC	CASSQDRGLYEQYF
TRBD2	TRBJ2-5	TRBV20-1	-	TGCAGTGCTAGTCAACTAGCGGGGGAGACCCAGTACTTC	CSASQLAGETQYF
-	TRBJ1-1	TRBV3-1	few	TGTGCCAGCAGCCAAGAACGGGGGTTCTCGAGGACTGAAGCTTTCTTT	CASSQERGFSRTEAFF
-	TRBJ2-3	TRBV29-1	many	TGCAGCGTTACGGGTAGGGCAGCATCCACAGATACGCAGTATTTT	CSVTGRAASTDTQYF
-	TRBJ2-5	TRBV28	-	TGTGCCAGCAACTTCGGGCTAGTGGATAACAATGAGCAGTACTTC	CASNFGLVDNNEQYF
TRBD1	TRBJ2-1	TRBV6-5	-	TGTGCCAGCAGTAACAGTGACAGGGGACAGTTCTTC	CASSNSDRGQFF
-	TRBJ1-2	TRBV28	-	TGTGCCAGCAGACCTAAGGACAGACTCTATGGCTACACCTTC	CASRPKDRLYGYTF
-	TRBJ2-7	TRBV28	once	TGTGCCAGCAGTCCCTCATTTGTCTACGAGCAGTACTTC	CASSPSFVYEQYF
-	TRBJ2-1	TRBV29-1	few	TGCAGCGTTCACAGGGATGAGCAGTTCTTC	CSVHRDEQFF
TRBD1	TRBJ1-4	TRBV27	-	TGTGCCAGCAGTTGGGATCAGGGGGCTGAAAAACTGTTTTTT	CASSWDQGAEKLFF
-	TRBJ2-3	TRBV7-2	few	TGTGCCAGCAGCCTCAGCGGAGCGACTAGCACAGATACGCAGTATTTT	CASSLSGATSTDTQYF
-	TRBJ1-5	TRBV20-1	-	TGCAGTGCTAGGTCCTTGGAGACAGTTAATAGCAATCAGCCCCAGCATTTT	CSARSLETVNSNQPQHF
-	TRBJ2-1	TRBV20-1	-	TGCAGTGGTAGGTACCTAGAGGTTAACAATGAGCAGTTCTTC	CSGRYLEVNNEQFF
-	TRBJ2-1	TRBV6-5	few	TGTGCCAGCAGTTACTCCCTAGGAGCAGGGCGGTCATATGAGCAGTTCTTC	CASSYSLGAGRSYEQFF
TRBD2	TRBJ2-3	TRBV24-1	-	TGTGCCACCAGTGACACGGGACTAGCGGGAGGGTGGCACCACACAGATACGCAGTATTTT	CATSDTGLAGGWHHTDTQYF
-	TRBJ2-1	TRBV20-1	few	TGCAGTGCTAGAGTTGACAGAGCACAAGAGACCCAGTTCTTC	CSARVDRAQETQFF
-	TRBJ1-1	TRBV27	few	TGTGCCAGCAGTCCGCCGGACGGTACTTGGGCTTTCTTT	CASSPPDGTWAFF
-	TRBJ2-7	TRBV12-3/TRBV12-4	-	TGTGCCAGCAGTTCCCGGAGTTGGACCTACAATGAGCAGTACTTC	CASSSRSWTYNEQYF
-	TRBJ2-5	TRBV4-1	-	TGCGCCAGCAGCCAAGAAGCGTACAAAAGGGGAGAGACCCAGTACTTC	CASSQEAYKRGETQYF
TRBD2	TRBJ2-1	TRBV11-3	few	TGTGCCAGCAGCTTCGGGCGGGAGTGGGATGAGCAGTTCTTC	CASSFGREWDEQFF
TRBD2	TRBJ2-1	TRBV20-1	-	TGCAGTGCTAGAGGCCAGCGGGAGTTGAATGAGCAGTTCTTC	CSARGQRELNEQFF
-	TRBJ2-7	TRBV7-3	-	TGTGCCAGCAGCTTAGGGGCCGGAACGCGGTACGAGCAGTACTTC	CASSLGAGTRYEQYF
TRBD2	TRBJ2-5	TRBV7-6	-	TGTGCCAGCAGCTTAGAAGCGGGAAAGAGCAATGAGCAGTACTTC	CASSLEAGKSNEQYF
-	TRBJ2-3	TRBV7-2	once	TGTGCCAGCGGCTTAATGTCTAGCAGGAATACAGATACGCAGTATTTT	CASGLMSSRNTDTQYF
-	TRBJ1-6	TRBV6-2/TRBV6-3	-	TGTGCCAGCAGCCGCGACAGAAATCCTCTGAATTCACCCCTCCACTTT	CASSRDRNPLNSPLHF
-	TRBJ2-7	TRBV7-6	-	TGTGCCAGCAGCCCCCGGACCCGGAGCTCCTACGAGCAGTACTTC	CASSPRTRSSYEQYF
TRBD2	TRBJ2-1	TRBV20-1	-	TGCAGTGGGAGGTCGCGGGAGAGCTCCTACAATGAGCGGTTCTTC	CSGRSRESSYNERFF
-	TRBJ2-1	TRBV7-9	few	TGTGCCAGCAGCTTAGAGGAGGAACTCTACAATGAGCAGTTCTTC	CASSLEEELYNEQFF
TRBD1	TRBJ1-2	TRBV27	-	TGTGCCACCCAGGCCCAACAGGGGGCGGGATATGGCTACACCTTC	CATQAQQGAGYGYTF
-	TRBJ1-5	TRBV6-2/TRBV6-3	-	TGTGCCAGCAGTTACCATCAGGGCTCGAGCAATCGGCCCCAGCATTTT	CASSYHQGSSNRPQHF
-	TRBJ2-3	TRBV6-1	-	-	CASILEPTDTQYF
-	TRBJ2-3	TRBV20-1	-	TGCAGTGCCGCGTCTAGCACAGATACGCAGTATTTT	CSAASSTDTQYF
-	TRBJ1-2	TRBV27	-	TGTGCCAGCAGTTTAGGACTGGGGGTCGTTGGCTACACCTTC	CASSLGLGVVGYTF
-	TRBJ2-1	TRBV5-1	-	TGCGCCAGCAGAGCCCCAACCGGGACTCACAATGAGCAGTTCTTC	CASRAPTGTHNEQFF
-	TRBJ2-5	TRBV3-1	-	TGTGCCAGCAGCCTTCTGGGAAAAGAGACCCAGTACTTC	CASSLLGKETQYF
TRBD2	TRBJ2-1	TRBV29-1	few	TGCAGCGTTAAAGGGACTAGCGGGAGATACGAAGGAGGTCAGTTCTTC	CSVKGTSGRYEGGQFF
-	TRBJ1-6	TRBV20-1	few	TGCAGTGCTAGAGGACCCCCTACCGGAGAGGGGTCCCTCCACTTT	CSARGPPTGEGSLHF
-	TRBJ1-1	TRBV25-1	-	TGTGCCAGCCGGCAGGGGCTCGGCACTGAAGCTTTCTTT	CASRQGLGTEAFF
-	TRBJ1-5	TRBV15	-	TGTGCCACCAGCAGAGGGGTCCGGGTTAATCAGCCCCAGCATTTT	CATSRGVRVNQPQHF
TRBD1	TRBJ2-7	TRBV7-3	few	TGTGCCAGCAGCGCCGGGACAGGGGTTCAGTACTTC	CASSAGTGVQYF
-	TRBJ2-7	TRBV20-1	-	TGCAGTGCTAGTGGGAACGTCCGGGGATCTGCCGAGCAGTACTTC	CSASGNVRGSAEQYF
TRBD2	TRBJ2-2	TRBV29-1	-	TGCAGCGTTCAGGGACTAGCGGGAGCGAACACCGGGGAGCTGTTTTTT	CSVQGLAGANTGELFF
-	TRBJ2-1	TRBV6-5	-	TGTGCCAGCAGCCCGGCCCGGCGAGGGTCTGAGCAGTTCTTC	CASSPARRGSEQFF
-	TRBJ2-3	TRBV6-1	few	TGTGCCAGCAGGCCGGGACTCCCGGGAGATACGCAGTATTTT	CASRPGLPGDTQYF
TRBD1	TRBJ2-7	TRBV13	-	TGTGCCAGCAGCGAAACCGGGACAGGGAGCTCCTACGAGCAGTACTTC	CASSETGTGSSYEQYF
TRBD2	TRBJ2-7	TRBV5-8	few	TGTGCCAGCAGCTTGTGGGGAGGCGCGGGAGTGCCATCCTACGAGCAGTACTTC	CASSLWGGAGVPSYEQYF
TRBD1	TRBJ1-2	TRBV24-1	-	TGTGCCACCAGTGATTGCCCACCGGGACAGCTCTATGGCTACACCTTC	CATSDCPPGQLYGYTF
-	TRBJ2-7	TRBV6-2/TRBV6-3	-	TGTGCCAGCATATCATCGAGGCCTAATTACGAGCAGTACTTC	CASISSRPNYEQYF
TRBD1	TRBJ2-2	TRBV6-5	-	TGTGCCAGCACCACGGACAGGGCTTATAGTATTGGGGAGCTGTTTTTT	CASTTDRAYSIGELFF
-	TRBJ2-5	TRBV27	-	TGTGCCAGCATGAGGCCCGGGGCCCAAGAGACCCAGTACTTC	CASMRPGAQETQYF
TRBD1	TRBJ1-2	TRBV29-1	-	TGCAGCGTTGACTCCGGGACAGGGCGTCGTGGCTACACCTTC	CSVDSGTGRRGYTF
-	TRBJ1-1	TRBV14	-	TGTGCCAGCAGCCAAGATAAGCAGAACACTGAAGCTTTCTTT	CASSQDKQNTEAFF
TRBD2	TRBJ2-3	TRBV4-2	few	TGTGCCAGCAGCCAAGATACTAGCGGGGGACCCACAGATACGCAGTATTTT	CASSQDTSGGPTDTQYF
TRBD1	TRBJ1-2	TRBV2	few	TGTGCCAGCAGGATAAAAACAGGGGGCGCCGGTGGCTACACCTTC	CASRIKTGGAGGYTF
-	TRBJ2-4	TRBV4-1	-	TGCGCCAGCGGCCAAGATCAGCTCAAAAACATTCAGTACTTC	CASGQDQLKNIQYF
-	TRBJ2-7	TRBV4-1	-	TGCGCCAGCAGCCAAGAGCAGCTTGGAGAGGCCCAGTACTTC	CASSQEQLGEAQYF
-	TRBJ2-5	TRBV7-2	many	TGTGCCAGCAGACCTCAAGGAGGGCAAGAGACCCAGTACTTC	CASRPQGGQETQYF
TRBD2	TRBJ2-7	TRBV7-2	-	TGTGCCAGCAGCTCCTCTCTCCGGCGGGAGAGCTCCTACAATGAGCAGTACTTC	CASSSSLRRESSYNEQYF
TRBD2	TRBJ2-4	TRBV5-1	-	TGCGCCAGCAGCCCGGGAGCACTAGCGGGTTACAATGAGCAGTACTTC	CASSPGALAGYNEQYF
-	TRBJ2-7	TRBV5-1	-	TGCGCCAGCAGAAAACAGGAGTCCTACGAGCAGTACTTC	CASRKQESYEQYF